This T cell receptor (beta chain) came from a study of spatial heterogeneity in lung cancer. Background on the study: The average count in raw reads for each unique TCR and UMI combination exceeded eight appearances. Whole-study findings and limits: Counts that tracked tumor mutation counts were those of expanded intratumoral alpha and beta TCRs.

This clonotype came up many times. Its matching antigen is unknown. Each TCR cDNA molecule bore a unique molecular identifier. TCRdb reprocessed the 5' RACE reads via MiXCR and lists one record per CDR3 protein. Found here are some 10,000 distinct CDR3 sequences, roughly 15% of them singletons; the top ten hold about a sixth. Time point described: sample taken at primary tumor resection. The donors were approximately 65 patients with non-small cell lung cancer that was early-stage and untreated. Sequencing of whole RNA from tumor, nontumor lung or frozen PBMC involved no sorting. The CDR3 is made up of 13 amino acids. Germline lookup yields CDR1 DFQATT and CDR2 SNEGSKA (reference sequence). V trimming: 1 base; J trimming: 5 bases; junction bases outside the gene matches: 2.

The TCR comes from a male donor with early-stage non-small cell lung cancer. The source was lung tumor tissue, collected at surgery. V gene TRBV20-1 combines with J gene TRBJ1-1; 9 bases match TRBD1. The CDR3 nucleotides are TGCAGTGCTAGAGGGACAGGGGAGACTGAAGCTTTCTTT. Translated, it gives CSARGTGETEAFF.